This T cell receptor (beta chain) was sequenced for a study of T cell repertoires in cytomegalovirus infection. MiXCR, applied by TCRdb to the reads, yields one record per CDR3 protein. The sample includes around 230,000 distinct CDR3 sequences, 6% to 8% seen only once; the top ten take under 7.5%. Overall study findings and caveats: Within the response measured ex vivo, HLA-C-restricted CMV-specific TCR beta clonotypes were dominant.

Trimming took 2 bases from V and 8 from J; bases not matched to a gene: 9. CDR3 size: 16 residues. Per the germline V gene, CDR1 is MNHEY and CDR2 is SVGEGT. In this sample, this clonotype turned up many times. Its antigen is currently unknown. V and J are TRBV6-2 or TRBV6-3 and TRBJ2-1, with TRBD1 matching 10 bases. The receptor was derived from a human donor in good health (CMV status not recorded). Some clones in this sample may be carry-over from other donors' samples. Sequencing was done on a sample of PBMCs. Written as DNA, the CDR3 is TGTGCCAGCAGTTACGGCTCCGGGACAGGGGTCTATGAGCAGTTCTTC. Its protein product is CASSYGSGTGVYEQFF.